Each of the 14 T cell receptor beta chains below was sequenced from the same sample in a study of blood T cell repertoires in COVID-19. TCRdb keeps only in-frame clones here, not all; method: immunoSEQ multiplex PCR. The repertoire consists of around 56,000 clones, with approximately 80% occurring once and the leading ten covering more than 5.5%. The sample comprised peripheral blood. These receptors were obtained from a man in his sixties with acute or convalescent COVID-19.

This chain uses TRBV6-6 with TRBJ2-4, with 7 bases matching TRBD1. Germline CDR1 reads MNHNY; CDR2 reads SVGAGI (reference sequence). V was clipped by 2 bases and J by 1 base; unmatched bases: 2. CDR3 size: 15 residues. The CDR3 is CASSYEGQAKNIQYF. The CDR3 DNA reads TGTGCCAGCAGTTACGAGGGACAGGCCAAAAACATTCAGTACTTC.

The rearrangement uses TRBV9 and TRBJ2-7; 8 positions match TRBD2. The germline gives CDR1 SGDLS, CDR2 YYNGEE. Trimming removed 4 bases from V and 2 bases from J; junction bases left unmatched: 11. The CDR3 runs 16 residues. Here the CDR3 reads CASSPSARGGPYEQYF. The DNA of the CDR3 is TGTGCCAGCAGCCCGTCTGCGCGCGGGGGGCCCTACGAGCAGTACTTC. Combining the CDR3 with reference TRBV9 and TRBJ2-7 gives the whole variable domain DSGVTQTPKHLITATGQRVTLRCSPRSGDLSVYWYQQSLDQGLQFLIQYYNGEERAKGNILERFSAQQFPDLHSELNLSSLELGDSALYFCASSPSARGGPYEQYFGPGTRLTVT.

V gene TRBV10-2 combines with J gene TRBJ1-2, with D hard to call. The germline V gene encodes CDR1 WSHSY and CDR2 SAAADI. This CDR3 has 13 amino acids. Trimming took off 3 bases at V and 2 bases at J, with 7 bases between the two ends. CDR3 loop: CASSDRPNYGYTF. In nucleotides, the CDR3 is TGCGCCAGCAGTGACAGGCCGAACTATGGCTACACCTTC.

The chain is built from TRBV9 and TRBJ1-2, with 7 bases matching TRBD1. The CDR3 spans 15 residues. Looked up from germline, CDR1 is SGDLS and CDR2 is YYNGEE. V lost 4 bases to trimming and J lost 2 bases; unmatched junction nucleotides: 8. CDR3 region: CASSTSGQFNYGYTF. In nucleotides, the CDR3 is TGTGCCAGCAGCACCTCGGGACAGTTCAACTATGGCTACACCTTC.

This clone was seen a single time. This chain uses TRBV5-1 with TRBJ2-5; TRBD1 aligns across 8 bases. The J segment lost 4 bases and the V segment lost 3 bases, leaving 5 bases of the junction unmatched. CDR3 length: 14 residues. CDR1 is SGHRS, CDR2 YFSETQ, per germline. Written as DNA, the CDR3 is TGCGCCAGCAGCTCCGGACAGGGTACAGAGACCCAGTACTTC. Its protein is CASSSGQGTETQYF. The variable domain in full, with the rest retrieved from reference TRBV5-1 and TRBJ2-5, is KAGVTQTPRYLIKTRGQQVTLSCSPISGHRSVSWYQQTPGQGLQFLFEYFSETQRNKGNFPGRFSGRQFSNSRSEMNVSTLELGDSALYLCASSSGQGTETQYFGPGTRLLVL.

The chain employs TRBV5-1 and TRBJ1-2; 8 nucleotides line up with TRBD1. This CDR3 has 13 residues. With V trimmed by 3 bases and J by 8 bases, 6 bases remained unmatched. CDR1 and CDR2 from the germline V gene are SGHRS and YFSETQ. The DNA of the CDR3 is TGCGCCAGCAGCTCCCAGGGGGCGAAAGGCTACACCTTC. Translated, it gives CASSSQGAKGYTF.

This clone showed up just once. This rearrangement joins TRBV21-1 to TRBJ2-1; the table's D call of TRBD2 was not tested on the DNA. TRBV21-1 is marked as a pseudogene. CDR3 size: 14 residues. The CDR3 nucleotides read TGTGCCAGCATGCCCCCGGGTAACAACAATGAGCAGTTCTTC. This sequence encodes CASMPPGNNNEQFF.

The genes are TRBV27 and TRBJ1-1, with no clear D. This CDR3 is built from 14 residues. In germline, CDR1 is MNHEY, CDR2 SMNVEV (reference sequence). Trimming shortened V by 6 bases and J by 1 base, and 12 bases separated the two germline ends. The CDR3 sequence: CASRPFLPNTEAFF. DNA for the CDR3: TGTGCCAGCAGGCCATTCCTACCGAACACTGAAGCTTTCTTT.

The chain couples TRBV6-5 to TRBJ2-7, with D tentatively TRBD1 (5 bases). From germline, CDR1 is MNHEY and CDR2 SVGAGI. V gave up 6 bases and J gave up 0 bases, with 15 bases separating them. The CDR3 is 15 amino acids. CDR3 in amino acids: CASRLTGYSSYEQYF. In DNA form, the CDR3 reads TGTGCCAGCAGACTTACAGGTTATAGCTCCTACGAGCAGTACTTC.

The chain combines TRBV18 with TRBJ2-1; D is unclear. CDR1 is KGHSH and CDR2 is LQKENI in the germline V gene. The CDR3 sequence is 13 residues long. The V end was cut by 3 bases, the J end by 5 bases, with 8 bases between. CDR3 in DNA: TGTGCCAGCTCACCCCGAGTACACAATGAGCAGTTCTTC. Translation gives CASSPRVHNEQFF. The full variable domain, rest sourced from reference TRBV18 and TRBJ2-1, is NAGVMQNPRHLVRRRGQEARLRCSPMKGHSHVYWYRQLPEEGLKFMVYLQKENIIDESGMPKERFSAEFPKEGPSILRIQQVVRGDSAAYFCASSPRVHNEQFFGPGTRLTVL.

This sequence joins TRBV5-8 and TRBJ2-3, with 9 positions matching TRBD2. Germline values: CDR1 SGHTS, CDR2 YDEGEE. This CDR3 has 15 amino acids. Trimming cost V 2 bases and J 4 bases; bases outside gene matches: 5. The CDR3 DNA is TGTGCCAGCAGCTTTGGGCTAGCGGGGTCAGATACGCAGTATTTT. Its protein product is CASSFGLAGSDTQYF.

V and J are TRBV19 and TRBJ2-2; 7 bases align to TRBD1. Germline V gene lookup returns CDR1 LNHDA and CDR2 SQIVND (reference sequence). This CDR3 is built from 14 residues. Trimming cost V 2 bases and J 5 bases; bases outside gene matches: 2. CDR3 protein: CASSIPGGTGELFF. CDR3 sequence (DNA): TGTGCCAGTAGTATACCAGGGGGAACCGGGGAGCTGTTTTTT.

The chain links TRBV5-6 to TRBJ1-1; D is uncertain. This CDR3 is 17 amino acids long. CDR1 is SGHDT and CDR2 is YYEEEE in the germline V gene. V dropped 4 bases and J dropped 1 base, with 20 bases sitting between them. CDR3 nucleotide sequence: TGTGCCAGCAGCCAGAACGGGTTGTCTAAGAGGAACACTGAAGCTTTCTTT. Encoded protein: CASSQNGLSKRNTEAFF.

The CDR3 spells CSVELDRNYGYTF. As DNA, the CDR3 is TGCAGCGTTGAGTTGGACAGGAACTATGGCTACACCTTC. V and J are TRBV29-1 and TRBJ1-2; TRBD1 matches at 7 bases. The V gene's germline CDR1 is SQVTM and CDR2 ANQGSEA. CDR3 length equals 13 residues. The junction had 3 bases not matched to a gene; V was cut back by 3 bases and J by 2 bases.